The rows below give T cell receptor beta chains drawn from one sample of a study of T cell repertoires in cytomegalovirus infection. TCRdb recomputed calls from the reads with MiXCR, one row per CDR3 protein. This sample has more than 400,000 distinct CDR3 sequences; more than 20% occur once, and the top ten carry roughly 13%. Specimen: PBMCs. The receptors were sampled from a human donor in good health (CMV status not recorded). Some clones in this sample may be carry-over from other donors' samples. Both conserved end residues are part of each CDR3. D genes are given only for firm matches. Expanded clones get a size class; other rows say once, few or many, or leave the size out.

>TRBV7-2|TRBJ2-2|.|many
CASRFSTGELFF
TGTGCCAGCAGGTTCAGCACCGGGGAGCTGTTTTTT
>TRBV7-6|TRBJ1-4|.|many
CASSLDGQKLEKLFF
TGTGCCAGCAGCTTAGACGGACAGAAGTTGGAAAAACTGTTTTTT
>TRBV12-3/TRBV12-4|TRBJ2-1|TRBD2|many
CASSPRTSGGNEQFF
TGTGCCAGCAGCCCCAGGACTAGCGGAGGGAATGAGCAGTTCTTC
>TRBV20-1|TRBJ2-3|TRBD2|.
CSAPGLAGVGTDTQYF
TGCAGTGCTCCCGGACTAGCGGGAGTGGGGACAGATACGCAGTATTTT
>TRBV7-2|TRBJ2-1|TRBD2|many
CASSPPGLAGVVGYNEQFF
TGTGCCAGCAGTCCGCCGGGACTAGCGGGAGTAGTAGGTTACAATGAGCAGTTCTTC
>TRBV7-9|TRBJ1-1|.|once
CASAAPSVDTEAFF
TGTGCCAGCGCCGCCCCCTCAGTGGACACTGAAGCTTTCTTT
>TRBV19|TRBJ2-7|TRBD2|.
CASSILAGVTYEQYF
TGTGCCAGTAGTATCCTAGCGGGAGTCACCTACGAGCAGTACTTC
>TRBV7-6|TRBJ2-5|.|many
CASSQTRTQETQYF
TGTGCCAGCAGTCAAACTAGGACTCAAGAGACCCAGTACTTC
>TRBV28|TRBJ2-3|.|few
CASSLWRKVTDTQYF
TGTGCCAGCAGTTTGTGGCGTAAGGTCACAGATACGCAGTATTTT
>TRBV15|TRBJ2-2|TRBD1|.
CATSRDDRDSRSLTGELFF
TGTGCCACCAGCAGAGACGACAGGGATAGCCGTTCGCTCACCGGGGAGCTGTTTTTT
>TRBV3-1|TRBJ1-1|.|.
CASSQDGSVRAFF
TGTGCCAGCAGCCAAGATGGCAGTGTACGAGCTTTCTTT
>TRBV13|TRBJ2-3|TRBD1|.
CASSSNRGQGQVTDTQYF
TGTGCCAGCAGCTCAAACAGAGGACAGGGGCAGGTCACAGATACGCAGTATTTT
>TRBV5-6|TRBJ1-2|.|.
CASSLWGEYNYGYTF
TGTGCCAGCAGCTTATGGGGGGAGTATAACTATGGCTACACCTTC
>TRBV30|TRBJ2-3|.|.
CAWGDWTVRDTQYF
TGTGCCTGGGGTGACTGGACAGTTCGGGATACGCAGTATTTT
>TRBV28|TRBJ2-3|.|.
CASSRERTARADTQYF
TGTGCCAGCAGCCGAGAGAGGACCGCGAGGGCAGATACGCAGTATTTT
>TRBV19|TRBJ2-2|TRBD1|.
CASSKTGTGELNTGELFF
TGTGCCAGTAGTAAGACCGGGACAGGGGAGCTGAACACCGGGGAGCTGTTTTTT
>TRBV10-3|TRBJ1-2|.|.
CAISSGDGTGKNYGYTF
TGTGCCATCAGCAGCGGTGACGGGACTGGGAAGAACTATGGCTACACCTTC
>TRBV11-2|TRBJ2-6|.|few
CASSSISGANVLTF
TGTGCCAGCAGCTCCATCTCTGGGGCCAACGTCCTGACTTTC
>TRBV7-9|TRBJ2-7|.|.
CASSLPAGGYEQYF
TGTGCCAGCAGCTTACCGGCCGGCGGGTACGAGCAGTACTTC
>TRBV12-3/TRBV12-4|TRBJ1-3|.|.
CASSSREENTIYF
TGTGCCAGCAGTTCCCGGGAAGAAAACACCATATATTTT
>TRBV7-9|TRBJ1-4|TRBD1|few
CASSFQGGGNEKLFF
TGTGCCAGCAGCTTTCAGGGGGGAGGTAATGAAAAACTGTTTTTT
>TRBV6-2/TRBV6-3|TRBJ2-2|.|few
CASRRASGELFF
TGTGCCAGCAGGAGGGCCTCCGGGGAGCTGTTTTTT
>TRBV19|TRBJ2-7|.|few
CASSARHREQYF
TGTGCCAGTAGTGCCCGACATCGGGAGCAGTACTTC
>TRBV4-3|TRBJ2-3|.|.
CASSQNEGRGKGTDTQYF
TGCGCCAGCAGCCAAAACGAGGGAAGAGGGAAGGGCACAGATACGCAGTATTTT
>TRBV19|TRBJ2-1|TRBD1|few
CASSIRDSPNNEQFF
TGTGCCAGTAGTATCCGGGACAGCCCCAACAATGAGCAGTTCTTC
>TRBV7-8|TRBJ2-5|TRBD2|.
CASSSRRSSGLETQYF
TGTGCCAGCAGCTCCCGCCGGTCTAGCGGGCTGGAGACCCAGTACTTC
>TRBV27|TRBJ2-7|.|.
CASSTLRHAYEQYF
TGTGCCAGCAGTACCCTACGGCATGCCTACGAGCAGTACTTC
>TRBV20-1|TRBJ1-5|.|few
CSAIETAKLNQPQHF
TGCAGTGCTATCGAGACAGCAAAGCTCAATCAGCCCCAGCATTTT
>TRBV7-2|TRBJ2-2|TRBD2|few
CASSPSSGTRNTGELFF
TGTGCCAGCAGCCCTAGCTCCGGGACTAGGAACACCGGGGAGCTGTTTTTT